These 27 T cell receptor beta chains were sequenced from one sample in a study of T-cell reconstitution after alpha-beta-depleted transplantation in children. TCRbeta library preparation incorporated unique molecular identifiers. TCRdb reprocessed the PCR reads via MiXCR and lists one record per CDR3 protein. Of about 200,000 distinct CDR3 sequences in the sample, approximately 17% were seen once. The starting material was PBMCs, mostly from graft donor cells, obtained 360 days after TCRalphabeta/CD19-depleted stem cell transplant. The source is a male patient aged 2-9 years who had a stem cell transplant for acute lymphoblastic leukemia, so the T cells may come from the graft donor.

J is TRBJ1-5 and V is TRBV7-8; D not resolved. CDR1 is SGHVS and CDR2 is FQNEAQ in the germline V gene. There are 17 residues in the CDR3. V was pared by 5 bases and J by 1 base, with 18 bases between. The CDR3 region is CASSLYRSERSNQPQHF. The CDR3 DNA follows: TGTGCCAGCAGCCTCTACCGGTCAGAACGGAGCAATCAGCCCCAGCATTTT.

This clonotype came up a few times. J is TRBJ2-7 and V is TRBV7-9, with D perhaps TRBD1 (6 bases). Germline V lookup: CDR1 SEHNR, CDR2 FQNEAQ (reference sequence). The CDR3 sequence is 14 residues long. With 6 bases removed from V and 3 bases from J, the gap between germline ends came to 15 bases. CDR3 amino acids: CASRPGTPDYEQYF. The CDR3 region has the DNA TGTGCCAGCAGACCCGGGACACCAGACTACGAGCAGTACTTC. Supplemented by reference TRBV7-9 and TRBJ2-7, the full variable domain reads DTGVSQNPRHKITKRGQNVTFRCDPISEHNRLYWYRQTLGQGPEFLTYFQNEAQLEKSRLLSDRFSAERPKGSFSTLEIQRTEQGDSAMYLCASRPGTPDYEQYFGPGTRLTVT.

The rearrangement joins TRBV5-6 to TRBJ2-5, with a weak D call TRBD1 (5 bases). The V gene lost 1 base and the J gene lost 0 bases, with 7 bases spanning the gap. Germline V CDR1 and CDR2: SGHDT, YYEEEE. The CDR3 consists of 14 residues. The CDR3 region is CASSLKGNQETQYF. CDR3 in DNA: TGTGCCAGCAGCTTGAAGGGGAACCAAGAGACCCAGTACTTC.

This chain joins TRBV11-2 and TRBJ2-7; D is unresolved. Trimming pared 4 bases from V and 3 bases from J, leaving 13 bases between. Germline CDR1 and CDR2: SGHAT and FQNNGV. CDR3 length equals 14 residues. In nucleotides, the CDR3 is TGTGCCAGCAGCTCCTCTACTATCTTCTACGAGCAGTACTTC. As protein: CASSSSTIFYEQYF.

The sample holds a few counts of this clonotype. The rearrangement uses TRBV20-1 and TRBJ2-3, with TRBD2 matching over 7 bases. The CDR3 extends over 16 amino acids. Trimming at V came to 5 bases and at J to 5 bases, leaving 16 bases not matched to a gene. The germline gives CDR1 DFQATT, CDR2 SNEGSKA (reference sequence). CDR3 nucleotides: TGCAGTGCTCCGCAAATGACTAGCTGGGGGAAAGATACGCAGTATTTT. Its translation is CSAPQMTSWGKDTQYF.

This clonotype turned up a few times. The J gene is TRBJ1-1, the V gene TRBV12-3 or TRBV12-4; D uncertain. The CDR3 extends over 14 amino acids. The germline V and J ends were trimmed by 3 bases and 1 base, with 9 bases remaining between them. CDR3 sequence reads: CASSFGLANTEAFF. The CDR3 DNA reads TGTGCCAGCAGTTTTGGACTCGCGAACACTGAAGCTTTCTTT.

The J gene is TRBJ1-4, the V gene TRBV6-5; 7 bases fit TRBD1. The trim removed 4 bases at V and 8 bases at J, leaving 10 bases unmatched. The germline V gene has CDR1 MNHEY and CDR2 SVGAGI. The CDR3 covers 15 residues. The CDR3 is CASSSWDSRIEKLFF. The CDR3 DNA is TGTGCCAGCAGTTCCTGGGACAGTCGCATAGAAAAACTGTTTTTT.

The chain employs TRBV6-2 or TRBV6-3 and TRBJ2-7; 10 positions agree with TRBD1. The V gene's germline CDR1 is MNHEY and CDR2 SVGEGT. The CDR3 extends over 14 amino acids. The junction had 12 bases not matched to a gene; V was cut back by 7 bases and J by 9 bases. The CDR3 reads CASITGTGVERQYF. The CDR3 DNA is TGTGCCAGCATCACAGGGACAGGGGTAGAGCGGCAGTACTTC.

The chain links TRBV12-3 or TRBV12-4 to TRBJ2-7, with 9 positions matching TRBD2. The CDR3 is made up of 14 amino acids. The ends lost 1 base at V and 3 bases at J; junction bases unmatched: 1. Here the CDR3 reads CASSLVLAGYEQYF. In nucleotides, the CDR3 is TGTGCCAGCAGTTTAGTACTAGCGGGCTACGAGCAGTACTTC.

This clonotype appeared many times. This rearrangement joins TRBV24-1 to TRBJ2-2, with D perhaps given as TRBD1 or TRBD2 (5 bases each). The V and J ends lost 5 bases and 5 bases respectively, with 20 bases between them. The CDR3 length is 17 residues. Germline values: CDR1 KGHDR, CDR2 SFDVKD. As DNA, the CDR3 is TGTGCCACCAGTGGGCGTGGGGGATCTCACTTTACCGGGGAGCTGTTTTTT. Translation gives CATSGRGGSHFTGELFF.

The J gene is TRBJ2-7, the V gene TRBV5-5, with D maybe TRBD1 (5 bases). The germline V gene encodes CDR1 SGHKS and CDR2 YYEKEE (reference sequence). The CDR3 is made up of 14 amino acids. Trimming cost V 2 bases and J 2 bases, with 11 bases left between them. CDR3 residues: CASSFSRATYEQYF. The CDR3, as DNA: TGTGCCAGCAGCTTCAGCAGGGCAACCTACGAGCAGTACTTC.

This clonotype was counted only a few times. V and J are TRBV4-3 and TRBJ2-3; D remains unclear. Germline CDR1 is LGHNA and CDR2 is YSLEER. The CDR3 runs 13 residues. V was pared by 0 bases and J by 5 bases, with 6 bases between. CDR3 nucleotide sequence: TGCGCCAGCAGCCAAGATTCGGGAGATACGCAGTATTTT. Its translation is CASSQDSGDTQYF.

The genes are TRBV5-6 and TRBJ2-7; 9 bases match TRBD1. V lost 3 bases and J lost 6; bases outside the gene matches: 4. The CDR3 runs to 13 residues. CDR1 and CDR2 (germline): SGHDT, YYEEEE. CDR3: CASSYRGLGEQYF. The CDR3 coding sequence is TGTGCCAGCAGCTACAGGGGGCTTGGCGAGCAGTACTTC.

The genes are TRBV20-1 and TRBJ1-4; the match to TRBD1 covers 10 bases. Germline CDR1 and CDR2: DFQATT and SNEGSKA (reference sequence). The CDR3 extends over 14 amino acids. With V trimmed by 3 bases and J by 5 bases, 3 bases remained unmatched. The DNA for the CDR3 is TGCAGTGCTAGTTCGGGACAGGGGAATGAAAAACTGTTTTTT. Protein sequence: CSASSGQGNEKLFF.

The sample holds a few counts of this clonotype. CDR3 amino acids: CASTVGFTDTQYF. CDR3 DNA sequence: TGTGCCAGCACAGTAGGATTTACAGATACGCAGTATTTT. This rearrangement joins TRBV2 to TRBJ2-3; D gene uncertain. Germline assignment: CDR1 SNHLY and CDR2 FYNNEI. The V and J ends lost 7 bases and 3 bases respectively, with 11 bases between them. This CDR3 region has 13 residues.

The V and J genes are TRBV5-5 and TRBJ1-6; D unclear. Between the trimmed V and J ends, which lost 0 bases and 7 bases, there was a span of 11 bases. CDR3 size: 15 residues. Germline CDR1 and CDR2: SGHKS and YYEKEE (reference sequence). CDR3 residues: CASSLEVRPNSPLHF. For the CDR3, the DNA is TGTGCCAGCAGCTTGGAGGTCAGGCCCAATTCACCCCTCCACTTT. Full variable domain (remainder filled in from reference TRBV5-5 and TRBJ1-6): DAGVTQSPTHLIKTRGQQVTLRCSPISGHKSVSWYQQVLGQGPQFIFQYYEKEERGRGNFPDRFSARQFPNYSSELNVNALLLGDSALYLCASSLEVRPNSPLHFGNGTRLTVT.

The table lists this clonotype with a few counts. The chain is built from TRBV25-1 and TRBJ2-2; D unclear. The V end was cut by 2 bases, the J end by 8 bases, with 12 bases between. CDR1 MGHDK and CDR2 SYGVNS come from the germline V gene. The length of the CDR3 is 14 residues. DNA of the CDR3: TGTGCCAGCAGTGAACGTCAATTTTGGGGGGAGCTGTTTTTT. Its protein is CASSERQFWGELFF.

This clonotype was observed a few times. The rearrangement uses TRBV28 and TRBJ2-3; no clear D gene. The germline V gene has CDR1 MDHEN and CDR2 SYDVKM. V was trimmed by 2 bases and J by 4 bases, leaving 10 bases between them. This CDR3 is 14 amino acids long. The CDR3 loop reads CASSLRLGSDTQYF. The CDR3 DNA reads TGTGCCAGCAGTTTACGTCTGGGGTCAGATACGCAGTATTTT.

This clonotype occurred many times. The CDR3, as DNA: TGTGCCAGCCCCGGGACACTGAACACCGGGGAGCTGTTTTTT. Translated, it gives CASPGTLNTGELFF. V and J are TRBV7-9 and TRBJ2-2; D is possibly TRBD1 (6 bases). This CDR3 comprises 14 residues. Germline-derived CDR1 and CDR2 are SEHNR and FQNEAQ (reference sequence). The V end lost 8 bases, the J end lost 1 base, and 11 bases lay between the germline ends.

This clonotype was seen more than once but under ten times. CDR3 loop: CSVEPSSTDTQYF. CDR3 nucleotides: TGCAGCGTTGAACCAAGTAGCACAGATACGCAGTATTTT. The rearrangement joins TRBV29-1 to TRBJ2-3; unclear D gene. V lost 2 bases and J 0 bases, leaving 6 bases between the germline ends. The CDR3 runs 13 residues. Germline V gene lookup returns CDR1 SQVTM and CDR2 ANQGSEA.

This chain joins TRBV7-9 and TRBJ2-3; possible D gene TRBD1, 6 bases. The CDR3 length is 15 residues. Trimming stripped 5 bases from V and 0 bases from J, with 12 bases between. Germline lookup yields CDR1 SEHNR and CDR2 FQNEAQ (reference sequence). CDR3 bases: TGTGCCAGCAGCACCCGGACAGAGAGCACAGATACGCAGTATTTT. It specifies CASSTRTESTDTQYF.

V is TRBV12-3 or TRBV12-4 and J is TRBJ1-2; D unresolved. V was trimmed by 7 bases and J by 2 bases, leaving 14 bases between them. There are 14 residues in the CDR3. This CDR3 reads CASILKAVNYGYTF. CDR3 coding DNA: TGTGCCAGCATACTCAAGGCGGTGAACTATGGCTACACCTTC.

V is TRBV11-2 and J is TRBJ2-5, with no clear D. With 3 bases removed from V and 5 bases from J, the gap between germline ends came to 7 bases. CDR1 SGHAT and CDR2 FQNNGV come from the germline V gene. The CDR3 length is 12 residues. CDR3 coding DNA: TGTGCCAGCAGCTTCGCGCGGGAGACCCAGTACTTC. Translation: CASSFARETQYF.

This clonotype was seen only a few times. This chain connects TRBV3-1 to TRBJ1-3; D is ambiguous. The length of the CDR3 is 15 residues. CDR1 and CDR2 from the germline V gene are LGHDT and YNNKEL (reference sequence). The V gene lost 3 bases and the J gene lost 4 bases, with 13 bases spanning the gap. The CDR3 DNA sequence: TGTGCCAGCAGCCAGGTCGCCAAAAGCGGAAACACCATATATTTT. It specifies CASSQVAKSGNTIYF. Complete variable domain (other parts from reference TRBV3-1 and TRBJ1-3): DTAVSQTPKYLVTQMGNDKSIKCEQNLGHDTMYWYKQDSKKFLKIMFSYNNKELIINETVPNRFSPKSPDKAHLNLHINSLELGDSAVYFCASSQVAKSGNTIYFGEGSWLTVV.

The chain couples TRBV7-9 to TRBJ2-7; D may match TRBD1 or TRBD2 (5 bases each). CDR3 size: 17 residues. V lost 4 bases and J 0 bases, leaving 19 bases between the germline ends. Germline CDR1 and CDR2: SEHNR and FQNEAQ (reference sequence). The CDR3 DNA reads as TGTGCCAGCAGCTACTTATCCGTCGGGACCAGCTCCTACGAGCAGTACTTC. It specifies CASSYLSVGTSSYEQYF.

This clonotype was observed a few times. The J gene is TRBJ2-1, the V gene TRBV6-2 or TRBV6-3; D assignment may be TRBD1 or TRBD2 (5 bases each). The CDR3 spans 17 residues. The V end was cut by 4 bases, the J end by 3 bases, with 19 bases between. Germline CDR1 and CDR2: MNHEY and SVGEGT. The chain's CDR3 is CASSSLWGSLRYNEQFF. Written as DNA, the CDR3 is TGTGCCAGCAGTTCCCTGTGGGGGTCCCTCCGCTACAATGAGCAGTTCTTC.

This clonotype was detected only a few times. The chain couples TRBV12-3 or TRBV12-4 to TRBJ1-1; TRBD1 agrees at 7 bases. Unmatched junction bases numbered 7, after V lost 5 bases and J lost 4 bases. CDR3 length equals 14 residues. The CDR3 region is CASSISGGSTEAFF. CDR3 DNA sequence: TGTGCCAGCAGTATATCAGGGGGGAGCACTGAAGCTTTCTTT.